This TCR beta chain was identified in a study of T cells after posttransplantation cyclophosphamide. Produced via immunoSEQ multiplex PCR; TCRdb's table is partial and in-frame only. The sample was found to contain 30,000 to 35,000 clones, and every one recurs. Trimming stripped 2 bases from V and 0 bases from J, with 7 bases between. The CDR3 is 14 amino acids. The germline V gene encodes CDR1 SGHNT and CDR2 YYREEE (reference sequence). Regarding the study as a whole: Later blood repertoires were often dominated by clones from the donor CD8+ memory compartment.

The related graft donor's blood sample was taken on the day of bone marrow donation. This clone appeared many times. The antigen remains unidentified. The source of this sequence is a woman between 50 and 59 years old in good health and a related stem cell transplant donor. The chain is built from TRBV5-4 and TRBJ2-3; D not certain. Sequencing used PBMCs. The CDR3 region has the DNA TGTGCCAGCAGCTTATCGGTTAGCACAGATACGCAGTATTTT. This gives the protein CASSLSVSTDTQYF.